This T cell receptor beta chain stems from a study of CD8 T cells in ankylosing spondylitis. Study-level findings and limits: Matched ankylosing spondylitis synovial fluid reportedly showed significant enrichment of disease-linked clones. Roughly 8 highly homologous variants made up a TCR beta motif, and this motif appeared characteristic of ankylosing spondylitis blood. Earlier authors reported some of these motif variants in reactive arthritis synovial fluid and blood.

Preparation of TCR beta libraries was done by quantitative 5'-RACE with molecular barcodes. TCRdb passed the 5' RACE reads through MiXCR, listing each CDR3 protein once. The sample lists 50,000 to 65,000 distinct CDR3 sequences, less than 8.5% occurring once. A note on this clonotype: No antigen is known for it.

CDR1 and CDR2 from the germline V gene are SQVTM and ANQGSEA. The CDR3 spans 12 residues. Trimming stripped 3 bases from V and 4 bases from J, with 9 bases between. Specimen: blood, either unsorted or a sorted T cell fraction (not recorded which). The V call is TRBV29-1, the J call TRBJ1-1, with D uncertain. This sequence was found in a female donor with ankylosing spondylitis or in good health (not recorded which). CDR3 residues: CSVDNRGTEAFF. In DNA, the CDR3 is TGCAGCGTTGACAACCGCGGCACTGAAGCTTTCTTT.